Included here is one T cell receptor (beta chain) sequence, with context. Antigen specificity is unknown. V shed 4 bases, J shed 5 bases, and the junction held 20 bases outside the gene matches. The CDR3 is 19 amino acids. The germline V gene encodes CDR1 GTSNPN and CDR2 SVGIG (reference sequence). The source of the sample is a study of long-term antiretroviral therapy in people with HIV. Sequencing relied on immunoSEQ assay v3.0, run at survey level. Method: immunoSEQ multiplex PCR; TCRdb's copy keeps in-frame clones and lacks some. The sample gives roughly 17,000 clones, roughly nine tenths of which show up once; 8.9% is in the top ten. Study-level results: Blood specimens, gathered between about 2003 and 2018, were possibly obtained under older ART regimens. Controls had broader CDR3 length ranges than HIV repertoires did.

Ahead of DNA extraction, samples held roughly 0.9-11 million cryopreserved PBMC each. Sequenced material: unsorted PBMCs, taken 0.3 years after starting antiretroviral therapy. The V gene is TRBV30, the J gene TRBJ2-5; 12 nucleotides match TRBD1. The sequence came from a man in his 60s with HIV. The DNA of the CDR3 is TGTGCCTGGACCCACTCTACGACCGGGACAGGGGGCTCGGTGGAGACCCAGTACTTC. Translated, it gives CAWTHSTTGTGGSVETQYF.